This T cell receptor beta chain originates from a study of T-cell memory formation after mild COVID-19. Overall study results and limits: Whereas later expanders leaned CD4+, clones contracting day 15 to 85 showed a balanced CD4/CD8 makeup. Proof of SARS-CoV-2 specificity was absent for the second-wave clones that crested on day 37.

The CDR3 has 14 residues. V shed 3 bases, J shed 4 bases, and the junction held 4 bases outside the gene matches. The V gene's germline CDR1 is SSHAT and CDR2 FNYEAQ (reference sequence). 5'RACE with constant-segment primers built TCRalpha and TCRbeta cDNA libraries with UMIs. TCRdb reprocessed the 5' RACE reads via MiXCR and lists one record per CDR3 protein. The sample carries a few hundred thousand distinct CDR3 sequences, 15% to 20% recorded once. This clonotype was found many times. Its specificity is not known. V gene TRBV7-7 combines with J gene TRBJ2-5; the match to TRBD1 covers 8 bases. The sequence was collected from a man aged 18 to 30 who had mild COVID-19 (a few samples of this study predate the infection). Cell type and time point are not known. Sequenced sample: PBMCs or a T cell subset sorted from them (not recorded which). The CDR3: CASSLRTGSETQYF. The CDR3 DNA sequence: TGTGCCAGCAGCTTGCGGACAGGGTCAGAGACCCAGTACTTC.